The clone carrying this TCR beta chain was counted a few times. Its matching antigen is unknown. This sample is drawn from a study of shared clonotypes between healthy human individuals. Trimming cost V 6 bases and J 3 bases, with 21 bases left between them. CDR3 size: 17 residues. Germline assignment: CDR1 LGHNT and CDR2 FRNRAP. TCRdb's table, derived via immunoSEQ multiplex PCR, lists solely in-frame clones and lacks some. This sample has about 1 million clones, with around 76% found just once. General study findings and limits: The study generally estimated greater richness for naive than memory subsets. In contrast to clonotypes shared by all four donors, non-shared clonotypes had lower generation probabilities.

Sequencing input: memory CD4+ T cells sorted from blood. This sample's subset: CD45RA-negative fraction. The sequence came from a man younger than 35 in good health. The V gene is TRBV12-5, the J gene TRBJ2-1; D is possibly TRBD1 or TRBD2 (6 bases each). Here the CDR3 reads CASGDTQGMGLYNEQFF. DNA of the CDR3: TGTGCTAGTGGCGATACACAGGGAATGGGACTCTACAATGAGCAGTTCTTC.